These T cell receptor beta chains were read from a single sample in a study of T cells in localized non-small cell lung cancer. The protocol was immunoSEQ multiplex PCR, while the TCRdb copy is restricted to in-frame clones and leaves out a portion. In the table there are about 78,000 clones, almost 85% of which are singletons. The sample consisted of peripheral blood, taken before any cancer treatment. The receptors shown here come from a man aged 40 to 70 with stage I lung adenocarcinoma. CDR3s include the opening cysteine and the closing phenylalanine or tryptophan.

v_call	j_call	cdr3_aa
TRBV28	TRBJ1-5	CASSRGQGAGQPQHF
TRBV30	TRBJ2-5	CAWSVRQEETQYF
TRBV2	TRBJ1-2	CASSRLSDRSANYGYTF
TRBV7-9	TRBJ2-2	CASSLTGGISNGELFF
TRBV29-1	TRBJ1-2	CSSRGNYGYAF
TRBV5-4	TRBJ1-1	CASSLVRDTEAFF
TRBV7-8	TRBJ2-1	CASSAGTGVYEQFF
TRBV5-6	TRBJ1-4	CASSLRSGVGEKLFF
TRBV30	TRBJ2-2	CAWTSLAGGPLGELFF
TRBV28	TRBJ1-5	CASSLGARGPQHF
TRBV19	TRBJ1-4	CASTLKGALNEKLFF
TRBV19	TRBJ2-7	CASSISFQGMGTSGENRPSHEQYF